A selection of T cell receptor beta chains follows, all from one sample in a study of blood T cell repertoires in COVID-19. This table comes from immunoSEQ multiplex PCR, and its TCRdb copy is limited to in-frame clones, with some not included. The table shows approximately 51,000 clones, with 91% occurring only once. The material sequenced was peripheral blood. The receptors here all came from a man between 70 and 80 years old with active COVID-19. CDR3s include the opening cysteine and the closing phenylalanine or tryptophan. A D gene is named only where the DNA matches it firmly. For some rows the clone size is stated as once, few or many, or as a class when expanded; others skip it.

TRBJ2-1 TRBV4-3 TRBD2 NA TGCGCCAGCAGCCAGGGACTAGTCAATGAGCAGTTCTTC CASSQGLVNEQFF
TRBJ2-1 TRBV7-9 NA NA TGTGCCAGCAGCTCGGGCCGCCTAGGGGGAAATGAGCAGTTCTTC CASSSGRLGGNEQFF
TRBJ1-4 TRBV10-1 NA NA TGCGCCAGCAGTGCCGGGGGAGGAAGTGAAAAACTGTTTTTT CASSAGGGSEKLFF
TRBJ2-7 TRBV11-2 TRBD2 NA TGTGCCAGCAGCCGGGAGGGGCAGATCTACGAGCAGTACTTC CASSREGQIYEQYF
TRBJ1-1 TRBV29-1 NA NA TGCAGCGTTGACCAGGCCGCTGAAGCTTTCTTT CSVDQAAEAFF
TRBJ2-1 TRBV7-9 TRBD2 once TGTGCCAGCAGCTTAGATGCCCGCGGGGGCTCCTACAATGAGCAGTTCTTC CASSLDARGGSYNEQFF
TRBJ1-2 TRBV7-2 TRBD1 NA TGTGCCAGCAGCTTAGCTTCAGGGGGGTCCCTTTATGGCTACACCTTC CASSLASGGSLYGYTF
TRBJ2-7 TRBV7-2 NA once TGTGCCAGCAGTACCAGTCCCAACTCCTACGAGCAGTACTTC CASSTSPNSYEQYF
TRBJ2-3 TRBV5-1 TRBD1 once TGCGCCAGCAGCTTGGCGAGTCAGGGGGTCACAGATACGCAGTATTTT CASSLASQGVTDTQYF
TRBJ2-7 TRBV5-1 TRBD1 NA TGCGCCAGCAGCTGGGACAGGGGCTACGAGCAGTACTTC CASSWDRGYEQYF
TRBJ2-2 TRBV6-5 NA NA TGTGCCAGCAGAACAGGGAACACCGGGGAGCTGTTTTTT CASRTGNTGELFF
TRBJ2-1 TRBV4-2 TRBD2 NA TGTGCCAGCAGCCAACCCACCACGACTAGCGGGCGGATCTCCTACAATGAGCAGTTCTTC CASSQPTTTSGRISYNEQFF
TRBJ1-1 TRBV30 NA NA TGTGCCTGGAGTGTATTGGCAGACACTGAAGCTTTCTTT CAWSVLADTEAFF
TRBJ2-7 TRBV7-9 TRBD2 NA TGTGCCAGCAGCCGGACCCTCGGGGGGGTCGGTTTTTCCTACGAGCAGTACTTC CASSRTLGGVGFSYEQYF
TRBJ2-2 TRBV18 NA NA TGTGCCAGCTCACCACAGGACGGAGGGGACACCGGGGAGCTGTTTTTT CASSPQDGGDTGELFF
TRBJ1-2 TRBV5-4 TRBD1 NA TGTGCCACCAGTACAGGGGGCGCCCAGAAGTTTAACTATGGCTACACCTTC CATSTGGAQKFNYGYTF
TRBJ2-2 TRBV5-1 TRBD1 NA TGCGCCAGCAGCTTGATGGGGACAGGCGACACCGGGGAGCTGTTTTTT CASSLMGTGDTGELFF
TRBJ2-3 TRBV11-2 NA once TGTGCCAGCAGCCCACAGGCAGATACGCAGTATTTT CASSPQADTQYF
TRBJ2-5 TRBV18 TRBD2 NA TGTGCCAGCTCACCTCGGGGAGGGGAGACCCAGTACTTC CASSPRGGETQYF
TRBJ2-5 TRBV4-1 NA NA TGCGCCAGCAGCCAAGGAAGCGGGCTAGCTCAAGAGACCCAGTACTTC CASSQGSGLAQETQYF
TRBJ1-4 TRBV15 TRBD1 NA TGTGCCACCAGCGCCGACAGGGGGATGGGAAAACTGTTTTTT CATSADRGMGKLFF
TRBJ2-2 TRBV4-3 NA NA TGCGCCAGCAGCCAACGCGATGTAGCCGGGGAGCTGTTTTTT CASSQRDVAGELFF
TRBJ2-7 TRBV3-1/TRBV3-2 NA NA TGTGCCAGCAGCCAAGGAGGTGGGGCCGGAGAGCAGTACTTC CASSQGGGAGEQYF
TRBJ2-6 TRBV7-2 NA once TGTGCCAGCAGCACCGACACTGGGGCCAACGTCCTGACTTTC CASSTDTGANVLTF
TRBJ2-3 TRBV4-2 TRBD2 NA TGTGCCAGCAGCCAGAGACTAGCGGGGGACCGCACAGATACGCAGTATTTT CASSQRLAGDRTDTQYF
TRBJ2-3 TRBV5-1 TRBD2 NA TGCGCCAGCAGCTACGGGACTAGCGGGGGTGCCTCTGTCACAGATACGCAGTATTTT CASSYGTSGGASVTDTQYF
TRBJ1-5 TRBV3-1/TRBV3-2 NA NA TGTGCCAGCAGCCAAGGGGACAACCAGCCCCAGCATTTT CASSQGDNQPQHF
TRBJ1-1 TRBV19 NA NA TGTGCCAGTAGTATCCGAGGGTTTACTGAAGCTTTCTTT CASSIRGFTEAFF
TRBJ1-1 TRBV4-2 TRBD1 NA TGTGCCAGCAGCCAAATGGGGGACAGAAGGGCTTTCTTT CASSQMGDRRAFF
TRBJ2-2 TRBV30 NA NA TGTGCCTGGAGTGAACATTACGGAAGGGGCACCGGGGAGCTGTTTTTT CAWSEHYGRGTGELFF
TRBJ2-7 TRBV3-1/TRBV3-2 TRBD1 NA TGTGCCAGCAGCCCTGGGACAGGCGACATTTACGAGCAGTACTTC CASSPGTGDIYEQYF
TRBJ1-2 TRBV19 NA NA TGTGCCAGTAGTATCGGCCAGGGCTATGGCTACACCTTC CASSIGQGYGYTF
TRBJ2-7 TRBV7-8 NA NA TGTGCCAGCAGCACCTACCGAGGGGTCGGGGACAACTCCTACGAGCAGTACTTC CASSTYRGVGDNSYEQYF
TRBJ1-2 TRBV15 TRBD1 NA TGTGCCACCAGCAGAGAACAGGGGGCACTTAACTATGGCTACACCTTC CATSREQGALNYGYTF
TRBJ2-7 TRBV29-1 NA NA TGCAGCGCCGCTGGCAGGGATACCTACGAGCAGTACTTC CSAAGRDTYEQYF
TRBJ2-3 TRBV9 TRBD2 NA TGTGCCAGCAGCACAGGGACTAGCGGGGGGGCGAATACGCAGTATTTT CASSTGTSGGANTQYF
TRBJ2-3 TRBV11-2 TRBD2 NA TGTGCCAGCAGCCAAGGACTAGAAGCTACGCAGTATTTT CASSQGLEATQYF
TRBJ1-5 TRBV2 TRBD1 NA TGTGCCAGCAGAGGACAGGGGAATCAGCCCCAGCATTTT CASRGQGNQPQHF
TRBJ2-1 TRBV13 NA once TGTGCCAGCAGCTTAAGGGGCCAAAGGCATGAGCAGTTCTTC CASSLRGQRHEQFF
TRBJ1-5 TRBV30 NA NA TGTGCCTGGAGTGTAACGGGCAATCAGCCCCAGCATTTT CAWSVTGNQPQHF
TRBJ2-1 TRBV27 NA NA TGTGCCAGCAGTCCCCTCACGGGCAATGAGCAGTTCTTC CASSPLTGNEQFF
TRBJ1-5 TRBV2 NA NA TGTGCCAGCAGTCCGGACGGGAGTGATCAGCCCCAGCATTTT CASSPDGSDQPQHF
TRBJ2-7 TRBV6-2/TRBV6-3 TRBD1 NA TGTGCCAGCAGTTATGGTGCGGGACAGGAGACCTACGAGCAGTACTTC CASSYGAGQETYEQYF